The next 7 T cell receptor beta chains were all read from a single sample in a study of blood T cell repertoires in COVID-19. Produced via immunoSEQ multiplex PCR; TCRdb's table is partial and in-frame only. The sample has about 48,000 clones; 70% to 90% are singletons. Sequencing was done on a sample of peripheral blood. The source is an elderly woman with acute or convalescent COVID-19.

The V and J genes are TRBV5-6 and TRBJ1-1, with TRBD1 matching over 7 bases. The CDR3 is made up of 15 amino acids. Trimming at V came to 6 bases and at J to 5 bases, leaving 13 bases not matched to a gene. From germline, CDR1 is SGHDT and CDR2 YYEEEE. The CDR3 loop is CASTLLDRVKTEAFF. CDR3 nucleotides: TGTGCCAGCACCCTTCTCGACAGGGTCAAAACTGAAGCTTTCTTT. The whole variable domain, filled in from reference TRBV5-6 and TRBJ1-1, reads DAGVTQSPTHLIKTRGQQVTLRCSPKSGHDTVSWYQQALGQGPQFIFQYYEEEERQRGNFPDRFSGHQFPNYSSELNVNALLLGDSALYLCASTLLDRVKTEAFFGQGTRLTVV.

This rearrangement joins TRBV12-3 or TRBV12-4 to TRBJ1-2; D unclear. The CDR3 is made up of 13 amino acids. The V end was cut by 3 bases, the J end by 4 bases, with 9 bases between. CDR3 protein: CASSFNRGYGYTF. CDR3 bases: TGTGCCAGCAGTTTTAACCGGGGCTATGGCTACACCTTC.

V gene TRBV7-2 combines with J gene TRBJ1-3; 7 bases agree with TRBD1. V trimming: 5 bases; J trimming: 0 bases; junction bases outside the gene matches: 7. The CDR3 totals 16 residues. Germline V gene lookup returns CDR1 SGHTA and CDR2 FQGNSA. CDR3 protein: CASSPETGRSGNTIYF. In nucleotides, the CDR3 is TGTGCCAGCAGCCCTGAGACAGGGCGCTCTGGAAACACCATATATTTT. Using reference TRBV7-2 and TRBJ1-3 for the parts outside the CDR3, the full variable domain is GAGVSQSPSNKVTEKGKDVELRCDPISGHTALYWYRQSLGQGLEFLIYFQGNSAPDKSGLPSDRFSAERTGGSVSTLTIQRTQQEDSAVYLCASSPETGRSGNTIYFGEGSWLTVV.

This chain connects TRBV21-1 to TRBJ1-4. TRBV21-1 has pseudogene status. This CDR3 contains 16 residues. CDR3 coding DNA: TGTGCCAGCAGCAAGCATAGAGACTCCTATAATGAAAAACTGTTTTTT. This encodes CASSKHRDSYNEKLFF.

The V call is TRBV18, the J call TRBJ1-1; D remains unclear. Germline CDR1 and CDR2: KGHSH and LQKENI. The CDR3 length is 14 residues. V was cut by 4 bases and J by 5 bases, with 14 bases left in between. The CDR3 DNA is TGTGCCAGCTCACTGACGAGGTTGCGGACTGAAGCTTTCTTT. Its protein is CASSLTRLRTEAFF.

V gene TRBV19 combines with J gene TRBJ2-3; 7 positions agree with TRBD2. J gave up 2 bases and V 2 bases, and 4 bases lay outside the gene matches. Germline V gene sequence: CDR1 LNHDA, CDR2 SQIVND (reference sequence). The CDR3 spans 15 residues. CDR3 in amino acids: CASSIYGLVTDTQYF. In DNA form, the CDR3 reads TGTGCCAGTAGTATATACGGACTAGTCACAGATACGCAGTATTTT.

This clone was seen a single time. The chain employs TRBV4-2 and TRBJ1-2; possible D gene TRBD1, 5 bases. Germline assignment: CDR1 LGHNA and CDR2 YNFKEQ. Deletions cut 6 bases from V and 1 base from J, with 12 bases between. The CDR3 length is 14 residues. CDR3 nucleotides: TGTGCCAGCAGAGGAGACAGTGATAACTATGGCTACACCTTC. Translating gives CASRGDSDNYGYTF.